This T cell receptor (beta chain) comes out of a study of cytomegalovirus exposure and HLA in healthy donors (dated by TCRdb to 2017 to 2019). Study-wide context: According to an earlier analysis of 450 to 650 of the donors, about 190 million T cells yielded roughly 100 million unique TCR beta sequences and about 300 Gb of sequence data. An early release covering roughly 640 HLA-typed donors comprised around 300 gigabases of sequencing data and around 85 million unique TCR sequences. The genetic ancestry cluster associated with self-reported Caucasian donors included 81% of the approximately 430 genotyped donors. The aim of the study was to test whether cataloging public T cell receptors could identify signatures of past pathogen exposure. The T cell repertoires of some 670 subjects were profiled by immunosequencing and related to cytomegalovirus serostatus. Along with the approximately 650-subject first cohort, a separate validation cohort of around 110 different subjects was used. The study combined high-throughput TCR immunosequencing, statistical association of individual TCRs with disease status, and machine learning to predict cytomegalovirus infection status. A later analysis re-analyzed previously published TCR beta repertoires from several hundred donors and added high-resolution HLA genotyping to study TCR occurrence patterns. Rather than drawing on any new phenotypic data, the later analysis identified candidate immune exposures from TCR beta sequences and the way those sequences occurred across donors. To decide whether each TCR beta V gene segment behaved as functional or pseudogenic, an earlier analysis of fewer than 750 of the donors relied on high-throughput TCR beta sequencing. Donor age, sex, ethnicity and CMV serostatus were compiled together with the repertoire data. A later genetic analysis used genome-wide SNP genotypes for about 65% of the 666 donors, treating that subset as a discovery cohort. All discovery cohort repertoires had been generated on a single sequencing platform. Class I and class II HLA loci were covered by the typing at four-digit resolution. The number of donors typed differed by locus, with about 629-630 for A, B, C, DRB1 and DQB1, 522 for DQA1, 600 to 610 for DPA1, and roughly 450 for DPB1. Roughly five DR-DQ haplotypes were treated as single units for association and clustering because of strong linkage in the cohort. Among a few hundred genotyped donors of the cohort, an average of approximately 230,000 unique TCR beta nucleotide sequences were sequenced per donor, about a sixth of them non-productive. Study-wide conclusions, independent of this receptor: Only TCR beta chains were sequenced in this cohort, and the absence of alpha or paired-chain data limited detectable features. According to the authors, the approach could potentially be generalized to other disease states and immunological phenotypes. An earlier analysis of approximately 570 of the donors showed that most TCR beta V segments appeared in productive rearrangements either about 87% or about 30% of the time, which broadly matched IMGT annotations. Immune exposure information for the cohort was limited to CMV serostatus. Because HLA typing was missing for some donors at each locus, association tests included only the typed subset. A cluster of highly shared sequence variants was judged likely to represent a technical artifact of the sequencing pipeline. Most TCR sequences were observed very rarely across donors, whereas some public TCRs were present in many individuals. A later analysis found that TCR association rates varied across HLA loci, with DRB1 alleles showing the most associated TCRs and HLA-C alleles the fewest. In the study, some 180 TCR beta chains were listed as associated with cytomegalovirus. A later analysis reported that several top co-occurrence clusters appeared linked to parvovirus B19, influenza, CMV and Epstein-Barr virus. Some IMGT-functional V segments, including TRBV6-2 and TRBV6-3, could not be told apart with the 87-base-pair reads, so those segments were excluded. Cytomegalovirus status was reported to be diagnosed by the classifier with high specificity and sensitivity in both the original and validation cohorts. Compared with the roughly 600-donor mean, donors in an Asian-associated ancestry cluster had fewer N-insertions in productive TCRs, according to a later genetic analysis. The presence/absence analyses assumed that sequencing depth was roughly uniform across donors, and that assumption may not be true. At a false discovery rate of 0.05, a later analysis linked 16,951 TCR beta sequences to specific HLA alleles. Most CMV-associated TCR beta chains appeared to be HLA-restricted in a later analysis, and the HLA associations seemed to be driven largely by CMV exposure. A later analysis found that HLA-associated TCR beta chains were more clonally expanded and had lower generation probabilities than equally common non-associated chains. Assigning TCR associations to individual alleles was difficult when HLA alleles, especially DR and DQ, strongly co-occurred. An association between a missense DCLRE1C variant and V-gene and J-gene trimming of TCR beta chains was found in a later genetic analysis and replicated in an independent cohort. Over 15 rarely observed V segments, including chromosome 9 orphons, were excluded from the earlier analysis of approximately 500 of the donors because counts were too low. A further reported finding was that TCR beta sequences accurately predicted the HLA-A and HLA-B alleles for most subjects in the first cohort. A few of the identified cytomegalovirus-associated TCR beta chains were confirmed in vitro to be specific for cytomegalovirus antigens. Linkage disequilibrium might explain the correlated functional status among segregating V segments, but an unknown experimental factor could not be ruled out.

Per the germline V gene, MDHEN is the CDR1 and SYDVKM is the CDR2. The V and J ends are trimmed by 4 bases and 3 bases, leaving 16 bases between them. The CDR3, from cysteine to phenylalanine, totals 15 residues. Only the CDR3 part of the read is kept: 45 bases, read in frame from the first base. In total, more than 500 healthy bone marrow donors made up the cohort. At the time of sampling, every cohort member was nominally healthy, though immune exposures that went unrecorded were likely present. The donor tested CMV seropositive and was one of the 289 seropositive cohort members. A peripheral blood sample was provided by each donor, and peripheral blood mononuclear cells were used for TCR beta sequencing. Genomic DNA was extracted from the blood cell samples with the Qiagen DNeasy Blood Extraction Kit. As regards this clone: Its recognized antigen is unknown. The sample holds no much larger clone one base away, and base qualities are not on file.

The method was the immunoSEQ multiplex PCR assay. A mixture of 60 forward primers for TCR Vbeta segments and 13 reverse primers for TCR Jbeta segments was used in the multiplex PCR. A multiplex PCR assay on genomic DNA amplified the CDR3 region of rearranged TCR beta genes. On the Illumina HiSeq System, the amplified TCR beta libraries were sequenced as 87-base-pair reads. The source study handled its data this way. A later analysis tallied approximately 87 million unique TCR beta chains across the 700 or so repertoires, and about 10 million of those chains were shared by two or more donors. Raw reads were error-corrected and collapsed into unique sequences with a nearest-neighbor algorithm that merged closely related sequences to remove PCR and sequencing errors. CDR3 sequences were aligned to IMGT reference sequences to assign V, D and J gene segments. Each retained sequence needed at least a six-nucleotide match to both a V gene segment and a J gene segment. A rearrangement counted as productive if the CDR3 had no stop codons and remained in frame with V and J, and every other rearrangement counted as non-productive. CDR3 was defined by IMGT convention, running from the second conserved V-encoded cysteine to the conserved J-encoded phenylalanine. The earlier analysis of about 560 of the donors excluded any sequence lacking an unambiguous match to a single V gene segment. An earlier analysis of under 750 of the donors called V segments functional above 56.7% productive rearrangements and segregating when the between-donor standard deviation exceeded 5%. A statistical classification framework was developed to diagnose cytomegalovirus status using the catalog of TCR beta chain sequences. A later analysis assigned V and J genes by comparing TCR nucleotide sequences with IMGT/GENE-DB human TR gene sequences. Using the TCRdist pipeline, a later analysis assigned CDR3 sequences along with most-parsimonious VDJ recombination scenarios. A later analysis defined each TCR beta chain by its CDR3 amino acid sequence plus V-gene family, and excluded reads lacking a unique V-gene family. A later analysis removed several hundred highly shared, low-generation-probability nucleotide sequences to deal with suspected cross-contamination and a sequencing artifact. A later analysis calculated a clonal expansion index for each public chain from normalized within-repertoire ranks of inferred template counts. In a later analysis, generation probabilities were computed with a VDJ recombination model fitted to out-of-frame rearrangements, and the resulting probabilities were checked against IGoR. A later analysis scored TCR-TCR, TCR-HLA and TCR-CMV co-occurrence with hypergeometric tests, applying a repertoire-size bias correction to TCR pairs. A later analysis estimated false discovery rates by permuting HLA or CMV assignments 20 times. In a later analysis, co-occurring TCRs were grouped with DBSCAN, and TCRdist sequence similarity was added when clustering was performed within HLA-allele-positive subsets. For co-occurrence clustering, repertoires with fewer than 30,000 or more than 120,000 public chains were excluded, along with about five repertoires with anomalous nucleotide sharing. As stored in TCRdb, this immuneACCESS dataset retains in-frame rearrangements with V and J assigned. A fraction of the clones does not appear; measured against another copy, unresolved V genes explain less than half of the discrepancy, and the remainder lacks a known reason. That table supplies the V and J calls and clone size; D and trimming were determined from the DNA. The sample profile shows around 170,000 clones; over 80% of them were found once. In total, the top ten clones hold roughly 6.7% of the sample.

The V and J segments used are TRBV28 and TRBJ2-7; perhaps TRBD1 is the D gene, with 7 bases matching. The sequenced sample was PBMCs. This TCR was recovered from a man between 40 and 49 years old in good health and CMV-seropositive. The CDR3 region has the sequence CASSSRGDTYYEQYF. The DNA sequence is TGTGCCAGCAGTTCCAGGGGGGACACCTACTACGAGCAGTACTTC.